One and the same sample provided the 3 T cell receptor beta chains below, sequenced in a study of blood T cell repertoires in COVID-19. Assay: immunoSEQ multiplex PCR; the TCRdb copy retains only in-frame clones and omits some. The sample carries about 370,000 clones, about 89% recorded once. Sequencing used peripheral blood. The receptor set was obtained from a woman aged 25 to 45 with COVID-19, enrolled during active disease.

The DNA for the CDR3 is TGCGCCAGCAGCTTGGCCCCAGGGGATCAGCCCCAGCATTTT. It specifies CASSLAPGDQPQHF. The chain has TRBV5-1 and TRBJ1-5; D is possibly TRBD1 (6 bases). V lost 0 bases to trimming and J lost 5 bases, with 9 bases between them. The V gene's germline CDR1 is SGHRS and CDR2 YFSETQ. This CDR3 is built from 14 residues.

There are a few counts of this clone. The genes are TRBV3-1 (or the pseudogene TRBV3-2) and TRBJ2-2; unclear D gene. CDR3 length: 13 residues. The germline gives CDR1 LGHDT, CDR2 YNNKEL (reference sequence). V lost 4 bases and J lost 4, with 7 bases in between. The CDR3 region has the DNA TGTGCCAGCAGCCTATCACTCACCGGGGAGCTGTTTTTT. Its protein product is CASSLSLTGELFF.

This clone was seen a handful of times. In DNA form, the CDR3 reads TGTGCCAGTATTGACAAGGGGACAAGTAAAAACATTCAGTACTTC. Its translation: CASIDKGTSKNIQYF. The V and J genes are TRBV19 and TRBJ2-4; a possible D gene is TRBD1 (6 bases). Germline assignment: CDR1 LNHDA and CDR2 SQIVND (reference sequence). This CDR3 has 15 amino acids. V was trimmed by 7 bases and J by 4 bases, leaving 17 bases between them.